Listed below are T cell receptor beta chains from one sample, sequenced in a study of blood T cell repertoires in COVID-19. TCRdb's table, derived via immunoSEQ multiplex PCR, lists solely in-frame clones and lacks some. This sample yields about 100,000 clones, of which roughly 80% are seen a single time; around 15% belongs to the top ten. Sequenced sample: peripheral blood. These receptors were collected from a human donor in a cohort sampled during active COVID-19. Both conserved end residues are part of each CDR3. D genes are given only for firm matches. Expanded clones are given a class, and other clones once, few, many or no size at all.

.	TRBV7-8	TRBJ2-1	.	TGTGCCAGCATCCAACAGGGGGGGGTTTACAATGAGCAGTTCTTC	CASIQQGGVYNEQFF
.	TRBV2	TRBJ2-3	TRBD1	TGTGCCAGCAAAACGGGACAGGGAACAGATACGCAGTATTTT	CASKTGQGTDTQYF
.	TRBV3-1/TRBV3-2	TRBJ2-7	TRBD1	TGTGCCAGCAGCCGACAGGGGTACGAGCAGTACTTC	CASSRQGYEQYF
.	TRBV27	TRBJ2-1	TRBD2	TGTGCCAGCAATTTAGTGGGGGGGGATTCCTACAATGAGCAGTTCTTC	CASNLVGGDSYNEQFF
few	TRBV5-1	TRBJ1-1	TRBD1	TGCGCCAGCAGCTTGGAGGTGCAGGGGGCGAACACTGAAGCTTTCTTT	CASSLEVQGANTEAFF
.	TRBV2	TRBJ1-4	.	TGTGCCAGCGGGGCGGCAGGAGCAACTAATGAAAAACTGTTTTTT	CASGAAGATNEKLFF
.	TRBV5-1	TRBJ1-6	TRBD1	TGCGCCAGCAGCGCCGGAACAGGGGAAGATAATTCACCCCTCCACTTT	CASSAGTGEDNSPLHF
.	TRBV18	TRBJ2-1	.	TGTGCCAGCTCACCACAGGGGCTTGGGGATGAGCAGTTCTTC	CASSPQGLGDEQFF
.	TRBV19	TRBJ2-7	.	TGTGCCAGTAGTATAGGCCAATGGAGCTACGAGCAGTACTTC	CASSIGQWSYEQYF
.	TRBV3-1/TRBV3-2	TRBJ1-6	TRBD1	TGTGCCAGCAGTCTTTTCCACCGGGACAGGGGGCGTTGGTCACCCCTCCACTTT	CASSLFHRDRGRWSPLHF
.	TRBV5-1	TRBJ2-1	.	TGCGCCAGCAGCTTGGCCAAGGGACAAGGCTCCTACAATGAGCAGTTCTTC	CASSLAKGQGSYNEQFF
.	TRBV18	TRBJ1-1	.	TGTGCCAGCTCACCAACCCAGGGTTATTCTAACACTGAAGCTTTCTTT	CASSPTQGYSNTEAFF
.	TRBV7-9	TRBJ1-1	.	TGTGCCAGCAGCCTAAATTCAGGGGACACTGAAGCTTTCTTT	CASSLNSGDTEAFF